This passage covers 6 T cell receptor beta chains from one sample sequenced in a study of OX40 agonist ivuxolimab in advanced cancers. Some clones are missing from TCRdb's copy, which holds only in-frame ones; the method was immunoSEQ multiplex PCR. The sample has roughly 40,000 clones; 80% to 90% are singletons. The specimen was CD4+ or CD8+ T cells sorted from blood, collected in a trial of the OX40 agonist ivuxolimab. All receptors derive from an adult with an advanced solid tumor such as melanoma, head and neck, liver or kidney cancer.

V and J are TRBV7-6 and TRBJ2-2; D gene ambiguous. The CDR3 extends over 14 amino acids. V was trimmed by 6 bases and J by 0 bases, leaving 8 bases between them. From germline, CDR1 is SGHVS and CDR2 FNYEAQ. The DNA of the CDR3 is TGTGCCAGCAGTAAAACGCCGAACACCGGGGAGCTGTTTTTT. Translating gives CASSKTPNTGELFF.

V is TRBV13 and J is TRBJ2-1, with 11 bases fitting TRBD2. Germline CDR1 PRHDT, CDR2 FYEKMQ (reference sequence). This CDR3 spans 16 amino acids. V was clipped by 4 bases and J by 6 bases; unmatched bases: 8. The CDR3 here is CASSSDSGGAVNEQFF. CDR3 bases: TGTGCCAGCAGCTCCGATAGCGGGGGGGCGGTCAATGAGCAGTTCTTC.

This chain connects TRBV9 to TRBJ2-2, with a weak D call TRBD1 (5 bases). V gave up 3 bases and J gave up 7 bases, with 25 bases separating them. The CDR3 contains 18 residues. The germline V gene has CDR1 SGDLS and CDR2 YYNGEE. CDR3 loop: CASSDQAPPGIAIGELFF. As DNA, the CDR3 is TGTGCCAGCAGCGACCAAGCACCACCAGGGATCGCTATCGGGGAGCTGTTTTTT.

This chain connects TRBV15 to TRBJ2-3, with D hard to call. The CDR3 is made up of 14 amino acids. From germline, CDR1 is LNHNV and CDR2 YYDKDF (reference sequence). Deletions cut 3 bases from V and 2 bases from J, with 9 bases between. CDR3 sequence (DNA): TGTGCCACCAGCAGCGCTTGGGCCACAGATACGCAGTATTTT. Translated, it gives CATSSAWATDTQYF.

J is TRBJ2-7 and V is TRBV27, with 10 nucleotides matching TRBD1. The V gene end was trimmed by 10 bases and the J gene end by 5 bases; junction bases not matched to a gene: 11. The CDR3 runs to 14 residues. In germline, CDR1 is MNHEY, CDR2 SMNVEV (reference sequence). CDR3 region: CAIPDRGQPHEQYF. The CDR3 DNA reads TGTGCCATCCCAGACAGGGGGCAGCCCCACGAGCAGTACTTC.

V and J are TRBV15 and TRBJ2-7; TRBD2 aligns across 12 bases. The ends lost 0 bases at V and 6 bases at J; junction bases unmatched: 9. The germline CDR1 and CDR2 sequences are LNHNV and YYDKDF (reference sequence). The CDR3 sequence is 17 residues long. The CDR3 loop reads CATSRDATSGSSGEQYF. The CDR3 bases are TGTGCCACCAGCAGAGATGCGACTAGCGGGAGTTCGGGCGAGCAGTACTTC. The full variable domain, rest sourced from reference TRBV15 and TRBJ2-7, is DAMVIQNPRYQVTQFGKPVTLSCSQTLNHNVMYWYQQKSSQAPKLLFHYYDKDFNNEADTPDNFQSRRPNTSFCFLDIRSPGLGDTAMYLCATSRDATSGSSGEQYFGPGTRLTVT.